This passage covers 21 T cell receptor beta chains from one sample sequenced in a study of cytomegalovirus exposure and HLA in healthy donors. PCR involved 60 Vbeta and 13 Jbeta primers. The protocol was immunoSEQ multiplex PCR, while the TCRdb copy is restricted to in-frame clones and leaves out a portion. The sample holds about 150,000 clones, around three quarters seen once. The sample comprised PBMCs. The receptors stem from a man in his forties in good health and CMV-seronegative.

The V gene is TRBV7-3, the J gene TRBJ2-3; the D gene is possibly TRBD2 (6 bases). V was clipped by 0 bases and J by 0 bases, with 10 bases between them. This CDR3 is built from 16 residues. Germline V CDR1 and CDR2: SGHTA, FQGTGA. CDR3 DNA sequence: TGTGCCAGCAGCTTAACGGGGCGGGGAAGCACAGATACGCAGTATTTT. As protein: CASSLTGRGSTDTQYF.

This clone turned up a few times. V and J are TRBV10-3 and TRBJ2-5; 7 bases agree with TRBD2. Germline loops: CDR1 ENHRY, CDR2 SYGVKD. The CDR3 runs to 16 residues. J gave up 2 bases and V 4 bases, and 10 bases lay outside the gene matches. CDR3 in amino acids: CAISAAGRELQETQYF. The CDR3 coding sequence is TGTGCCATCAGTGCTGCAGGGAGGGAATTACAAGAGACCCAGTACTTC.

This clone was detected once. The chain joins TRBV11-2 to TRBJ2-3; the match to TRBD2 covers 11 bases. CDR1 SGHAT and CDR2 FQNNGV come from the germline V gene. CDR3 size: 18 residues. J gave up 3 bases and V 1 base, and 9 bases lay outside the gene matches. The CDR3 reads CASSLVKLAGVPTDTQYF. CDR3 coding DNA: TGTGCCAGCAGCTTAGTGAAACTAGCGGGAGTCCCTACAGATACGCAGTATTTT.

The CDR3 loop is CASSMSGVSNQPQHF. The DNA of the CDR3 is TGTGCCAGTAGTATGTCAGGGGTGAGCAATCAGCCCCAGCATTTT. V is TRBV19 and J is TRBJ1-5, with a possible D match to TRBD1 (6 bases). The ends were cut back, 3 bases at V and 1 base at J, with 10 bases in the middle. CDR1 is LNHDA, CDR2 SQIVND, per germline (reference sequence). The CDR3 spans 15 residues.

CDR3: CASSFGLLNTEAFF. The DNA of the CDR3 is TGTGCCAGCAGCTTCGGACTGTTGAACACTGAAGCTTTCTTT. V is TRBV5-4 and J is TRBJ1-1; no reliable D call. The CDR3 length is 14 residues. Germline loops: CDR1 SGHNT, CDR2 YYREEE (reference sequence). Trimming cost V 2 bases and J 0 bases, with 8 bases left between them.

This rearrangement joins TRBV18 to TRBJ1-1; D unresolved. The CDR3 extends over 13 amino acids. Trimming shortened V by 6 bases and J by 5 bases, and 13 bases separated the two germline ends. Germline values: CDR1 KGHSH, CDR2 LQKENI. CDR3 in amino acids: CASSLRGRTEAFF. The DNA for the CDR3 is TGTGCCAGCTCCCTCCGGGGAAGGACTGAAGCTTTCTTT.

The J gene is TRBJ1-2, the V gene TRBV29-1; TRBD1 aligns across 8 bases. With V trimmed by 3 bases and J by 4 bases, 10 bases remained unmatched. CDR1 is SQVTM and CDR2 is ANQGSEA in the germline V gene. The CDR3 totals 15 residues. CDR3 sequence: CSVDEGRGTGYGYTF. DNA for the CDR3: TGCAGCGTTGACGAAGGTAGGGGGACAGGCTATGGCTACACCTTC.

This chain joins TRBV5-8 and TRBJ2-5; a weak D match, TRBD2 (5 bases). Trimming left V 4 bases short and J 2 bases short, with 15 bases between. Looked up from germline, CDR1 is SGHTS and CDR2 is YDEGEE. This CDR3 has 15 residues. CDR3 DNA: TGTGCCAGCAGCCCAATAGACGGGAAACAAGAGACCCAGTACTTC. It encodes CASSPIDGKQETQYF.

J is TRBJ2-3 and V is TRBV27; D perhaps matches TRBD1 (6 bases). CDR1 MNHEY and CDR2 SMNVEV come from the germline V gene (reference sequence). There are 15 residues in the CDR3. V was shortened by 4 bases and J by 2 bases, with 13 bases between the two germline ends. The CDR3 is CASSSAGESTDTQYF. The CDR3 DNA reads as TGTGCCAGCAGTTCAGCAGGGGAGTCCACAGATACGCAGTATTTT.

This rearrangement joins TRBV27 to TRBJ2-5; possible D gene TRBD2, 6 bases. The J call may be wrong; the DNA end is better matched by TRBJ2-7. This CDR3 region has 13 residues. From germline, CDR1 is MNHEY and CDR2 SMNVEV (reference sequence). In DNA form, the CDR3 reads TGTGCCAGCAGCCTTTGGGGCGGGGACGAGCAGTACTTC. Protein sequence: CASSLWGGDEQYF.

The CDR3 loop reads CASSSPYRGYQPQHF. CDR3 DNA sequence: TGTGCCAGCAGTTCGCCATACAGGGGGTATCAGCCCCAGCATTTT. This sequence joins TRBV28 and TRBJ1-5; TRBD1 aligns across 8 bases. The CDR3 consists of 15 residues. From germline, CDR1 is MDHEN and CDR2 SYDVKM. After removal of 4 bases from V and 5 bases from J, the junction contained 7 bases not matched to a gene.

The V call is TRBV11-1, the J call TRBJ2-4, with TRBD2 identical over 11 bases. V shed 5 bases, J shed 4 bases, and the junction held 7 bases outside the gene matches. The germline gives CDR1 SGHAT, CDR2 FQDESV (reference sequence). The length of the CDR3 is 16 residues. CDR3: CASSPGTSGLKNIQYF. The CDR3 nucleotides read TGTGCCAGCAGCCCCGGGACTAGCGGATTAAAAAACATTCAGTACTTC.

CDR3 nucleotide sequence: TGTGCCAGCAGCCTGCCAACGGGGGAGCAGTACTTC. Its translation: CASSLPTGEQYF. V is TRBV11-2 and J is TRBJ2-7; D might be TRBD2 (5 bases). Germline V lookup: CDR1 SGHAT, CDR2 FQNNGV. The CDR3 sequence is 12 residues long. V lost 5 bases to trimming and J lost 7 bases, with 12 bases between them.

In the case of this clone: A junction end diverges from the germline sequence, so it may reflect a read error. This rearrangement joins TRBV7-9 to TRBJ2-5; D remains ambiguous. Germline assignment: CDR1 SEHNR and CDR2 FQNEAQ (reference sequence). This CDR3 contains 14 residues. CDR3 bases: TGTGCCAGCAACTTAGGGCTGGCCCCGGAGACCCAGTACTTC. It yields the protein CASNLGLAPETQYF.

The chain combines TRBV7-9 with TRBJ2-4; 7 nucleotides align to TRBD1. V shed 5 bases and J 6 bases; nucleotides not matched to a gene: 7. This CDR3 contains 14 residues. Germline V lookup: CDR1 SEHNR, CDR2 FQNEAQ (reference sequence). CDR3 loop: CASSPVRDRNIQYF. The CDR3 nucleotides are TGTGCCAGCAGCCCGGTCCGGGACAGAAACATTCAGTACTTC.

The genes are TRBV5-6 and TRBJ2-1, with D possibly TRBD2 on 5 matching bases. The CDR3 covers 16 residues. Germline lookup yields CDR1 SGHDT and CDR2 YYEEEE. The V end lost 4 bases, the J end lost 5 bases, and 19 bases lay between the germline ends. The CDR3 loop is CASSPEGNPRDNEQFF. As DNA, the CDR3 is TGTGCCAGCAGCCCAGAGGGTAATCCTCGGGACAATGAGCAGTTCTTC.

This chain joins TRBV28 and TRBJ2-1, with 7 bases lining up with TRBD2. Trimming removed 7 bases from V and 8 bases from J; junction bases left unmatched: 8. The CDR3 has 13 residues. Germline V gene data show CDR1 as MDHEN and CDR2 as SYDVKM. The CDR3 DNA reads as TGTGCCAGCACCCAAACTAGCGTCCATGAGCAGTTCTTC. It codes for CASTQTSVHEQFF.

A note on this clone: Mismatch with germline at one junction end may stem from a read error. This chain uses TRBV13 with TRBJ2-1; 9 bases agree with TRBD1. The CDR3 extends over 14 amino acids. Germline V lookup: CDR1 PRHDT, CDR2 FYEKMQ (reference sequence). The CDR3 loop is CASSPYRGLNGQFF. The DNA for the CDR3 is TGTGCCAGCAGCCCTTACAGGGGGCTGAATGGGCAGTTCTTC.

The rearrangement uses TRBV6-6 and TRBJ2-7, with D unresolved. The V gene's germline CDR1 is MNHNY and CDR2 SVGAGI (reference sequence). V shed 6 bases and J shed 3 bases, with 15 bases lying between them. This CDR3 comprises 14 residues. CDR3 nucleotides: TGTGCCAGCAGACCCCGACTCGATAACTACGAGCAGTACGTC. This codes for CASRPRLDNYEQYV.

The chain joins TRBV5-1 to TRBJ1-5; TRBD1 matches 7 bases. This CDR3 has 15 amino acids. Germline CDR1 is SGHRS and CDR2 is YFSETQ. V was pared by 4 bases and J by 4 bases, with 8 bases of the junction left unmatched. The CDR3 reads CASSPTGSPNQPQHF. The CDR3 region has the DNA TGCGCCAGCAGCCCGACAGGGAGCCCAAATCAGCCCCAGCATTTT.

Only a few counts were recorded for this clone. The chain uses TRBV5-1 and TRBJ2-7; no clear D. Germline-derived CDR1 and CDR2 are SGHRS and YFSETQ. Trimming took 1 base from V and 3 from J, leaving 17 bases between them. The CDR3 has 16 amino acids. Here the CDR3 DNA reads TGCGCCAGCAGCTTGCCAGGCACTTCTTCCCTCTACGAGCAGTACTTC. This sequence encodes CASSLPGTSSLYEQYF.